The 21 T cell receptor beta chains below come from one sample, sequenced in a study of response to subunit inactivated influenza vaccine (dated by TCRdb to the late 2010s). Libraries were constructed by RT-PCR. The instrument given in TCRdb is Illumina HiSeq 2500. TCRdb ran its own pipeline on the public reads, namely fastp trimming at Q25 and MiXCR clone calling, and kept in-frame beta chains. Entries are consolidated by CDR3 protein sequence, retaining the most common genes and DNA. The sample profile shows 650,000 to 700,000 distinct CDR3 sequences; 15% to 19% of them were found once. The ten most abundant clones make up around 10% of the sample. Sequenced here: PBMCs from blood, sampled about 13 days after vaccination. These TCRs come from a man aged 50-59 years who received an inactivated influenza vaccine. Donor details come from another sample of the same person, matched by shared clones.

This clonotype was seen many times. This rearrangement joins TRBV7-9 to TRBJ2-7; D unclear. The CDR3 has 13 residues. V was shortened by 2 bases and J by 0 bases, with 5 bases between the two germline ends. Germline V gene lookup returns CDR1 SEHNR and CDR2 FQNEAQ (reference sequence). The CDR3 DNA is TGTGCCAGCAGCTTATACAACTCCTACGAGCAGTACTTC. Translating it yields CASSLYNSYEQYF.

This clonotype was recorded many times. CDR3 nucleotide sequence: TGTGCCACTACCGAGGGGAATCAGCCCCAGCATTTT. Protein sequence: CATTEGNQPQHF. The chain links TRBV12-3 or TRBV12-4 to TRBJ1-5; TRBD1 might be the D (5 bases). The CDR3 is made up of 12 amino acids. Trimming removed 10 bases at V and 4 bases at J, with 11 bases between.

The chain links TRBV28 to TRBJ2-7; 8 bases are shared with TRBD1. The CDR3 contains 14 residues. V shed 6 bases, J shed 3 bases, and the junction held 7 bases outside the gene matches. Germline-derived CDR1 and CDR2 are MDHEN and SYDVKM. This CDR3 reads CASSPGGSFYEQYF. DNA for the CDR3: TGTGCCAGCAGCCCAGGGGGCTCTTTCTACGAGCAGTACTTC.

The CDR3 nucleotides are TGTGCCAGCAGGAGAGAGACAGGGACCTTCTACGAGCAGTACTTC. It encodes CASRRETGTFYEQYF. J is TRBJ2-7 and V is TRBV12-3 or TRBV12-4; 7 positions agree with TRBD1. The V gene end was trimmed by 6 bases and the J gene end by 3 bases; junction bases not matched to a gene: 11. The CDR3 loop spans 15 amino acids.

Turning to this clonotype: One end of the junction does not line up with germline, which may come from a read error. V and J are TRBV28 and TRBJ2-7, with 12 positions matching TRBD1. The germline gives CDR1 MDHEN, CDR2 SYDVKM. The CDR3 contains 14 residues. Here the CDR3 DNA reads TGTGCCAGCAGCTTAGCCGGGACAGGGGGCGAGCCGGTTTTC. It encodes CASSLAGTGGEPVF.

This chain connects TRBV5-1 to TRBJ2-2, with 9 bases identical to TRBD1. The germline gives CDR1 SGHRS, CDR2 YFSETQ. This CDR3 contains 16 residues. V shed 4 bases, J shed 5 bases, and the junction held 9 bases outside the gene matches. CDR3 sequence (DNA): TGCGCCAGCAGCAGGACCGGGACAGGGAAAACCGGGGAGCTGTTTTTT. Translated, it gives CASSRTGTGKTGELFF. Full variable domain (remainder filled in from reference TRBV5-1 and TRBJ2-2): KAGVTQTPRYLIKTRGQQVTLSCSPISGHRSVSWYQQTPGQGLQFLFEYFSETQRNKGNFPGRFSGRQFSNSRSEMNVSTLELGDSALYLCASSRTGTGKTGELFFGEGSRLTVL.

The table lists this clonotype with many counts. The chain employs TRBV5-1 and TRBJ2-1; the D gene could be TRBD1 or TRBD2 (5 bases each). Germline-derived CDR1 and CDR2 are SGHRS and YFSETQ. V was clipped by 4 bases and J by 5 bases, with 22 bases between them. The length of the CDR3 is 17 residues. CDR3: CASSRHWDRGLDNEQFF. CDR3 sequence (DNA): TGCGCCAGCAGCCGTCATTGGGACCGAGGCCTAGACAATGAGCAGTTCTTC.

The V and J genes are TRBV27 and TRBJ2-1; TRBD1 or TRBD2 may be the D gene (5 bases each). The CDR3 sequence is 15 residues long. V gave up 8 bases and J gave up 4 bases, with 18 bases separating them. Germline-derived CDR1 and CDR2 are MNHEY and SMNVEV (reference sequence). CDR3 residues: CASSLGDPPYNEQFF. The CDR3 bases are TGTGCCAGCTCGTTGGGGGACCCCCCTTACAATGAGCAGTTCTTC.

This clonotype was found many times. The rearrangement uses TRBV5-1 and TRBJ2-7; the match to TRBD1 covers 8 bases. The ends lost 0 bases at V and 5 bases at J; junction bases unmatched: 4. Per the germline V gene, CDR1 is SGHRS and CDR2 is YFSETQ. The CDR3 is made up of 14 amino acids. In nucleotides, the CDR3 is TGCGCCAGCAGCTTGGCTGGGACAGGAAACGAGCAGTACTTC. Translation gives CASSLAGTGNEQYF. Variable domain in full (rest from reference TRBV5-1 and TRBJ2-7): KAGVTQTPRYLIKTRGQQVTLSCSPISGHRSVSWYQQTPGQGLQFLFEYFSETQRNKGNFPGRFSGRQFSNSRSEMNVSTLELGDSALYLCASSLAGTGNEQYFGPGTRLTVT.

This clonotype has just a few counts. The CDR3 is CAIRGGQGRNLYNSPLHF. The CDR3 DNA sequence: TGTGCCATCAGGGGGGGACAGGGGCGAAATCTCTATAATTCACCCCTCCACTTT. The chain uses TRBV10-3 and TRBJ1-6; 10 bases are a match to TRBD1. V shed 6 bases and J 3 bases; nucleotides not matched to a gene: 11. Germline V gives CDR1 ENHRY, CDR2 SYGVKD. The length of the CDR3 is 18 residues.

This clonotype turned up a few times. The chain couples TRBV9 to TRBJ2-1; 10 bases are a match to TRBD2. With 0 bases clipped from V and 13 bases from J, the junction kept 10 bases outside the gene matches. Germline loops: CDR1 SGDLS, CDR2 YYNGEE. The CDR3 sequence is 15 residues long. CDR3 sequence (DNA): TGTGCCAGCAGCGTAGGTCCAGCGGGAGGGCCGGATCAGTTCTTC. This gives the protein CASSVGPAGGPDQFF.

The chain uses TRBV15 and TRBJ2-2; D is uncertain. Germline V gene lookup returns CDR1 LNHNV and CDR2 YYDKDF (reference sequence). With 1 base removed from V and 0 bases from J, the gap between germline ends came to 9 bases. The CDR3 spans 16 residues. CDR3 coding DNA: TGTGCCACCAGCAGAGGACCGAACCCGAACACCGGGGAGCTGTTTTTT. Its protein is CATSRGPNPNTGELFF.

This clonotype was observed a handful of times. This chain connects TRBV4-1 to TRBJ2-7, with 7 bases identical to TRBD1. After removal of 3 bases from V and 1 base from J, the junction contained 3 bases not matched to a gene. The CDR3 is 14 residues long. From germline, CDR1 is MGHRA and CDR2 YSYEKL. The CDR3 is CASSHTGDSYEQYF. The CDR3 DNA reads as TGCGCCAGCAGCCACACAGGGGATTCCTACGAGCAGTACTTC.

This clonotype turned up a few times. This sequence joins TRBV4-3 and TRBJ2-1, with D possibly being TRBD2 (5 bases). CDR1 LGHNA and CDR2 YSLEER come from the germline V gene. The V end was cut by 0 bases, the J end by 5 bases, with 11 bases between. There are 15 residues in the CDR3. This CDR3 reads CASSQDGRGNNEQFF. Here the CDR3 DNA reads TGCGCCAGCAGCCAAGATGGTCGGGGAAACAATGAGCAGTTCTTC.

V is TRBV2 and J is TRBJ2-2; D call uncertain. This CDR3 has 13 residues. Germline V lookup: CDR1 SNHLY, CDR2 FYNNEI. V was shortened by 7 bases and J by 2 bases, with 8 bases between the two germline ends. CDR3 region: CASIWANTGELFF. The CDR3 DNA follows: TGTGCCAGCATTTGGGCTAACACCGGGGAGCTGTTTTTT.

V gene TRBV18 combines with J gene TRBJ2-1; 10 nucleotides agree with TRBD2. The CDR3 runs 17 residues. Germline CDR1 and CDR2: KGHSH and LQKENI. V lost 5 bases and J lost 4; bases outside the gene matches: 11. The CDR3 DNA is TGTGCCAGCTCAGGGGTCCTAGCGGGGGCCTCATACAATGAGCAGTTCTTC. It encodes CASSGVLAGASYNEQFF.

J is TRBJ2-3 and V is TRBV9; 8 bases match TRBD2. V shed 0 bases and J 2 bases; nucleotides not matched to a gene: 5. CDR1 SGDLS and CDR2 YYNGEE come from the germline V gene. This CDR3 spans 16 amino acids. CDR3 residues: CASSVVPGGITDTQYF. CDR3 DNA sequence: TGTGCCAGCAGCGTAGTACCGGGAGGGATCACAGATACGCAGTATTTT.

This clonotype was found a few times. This chain connects TRBV10-3 to TRBJ2-5, with D possibly matching TRBD2 (6 bases). Germline assignment: CDR1 ENHRY and CDR2 SYGVKD. V was trimmed by 10 bases and J by 1 base, leaving 13 bases between them. CDR3 length: 13 amino acids. The CDR3 nucleotides read TGTGCCAGCCGTAGCGGAGCCCAAGAGACCCAGTACTTC. It translates to CASRSGAQETQYF.

This chain joins TRBV11-1 and TRBJ2-3, with 9 bases lining up with TRBD2. This CDR3 is built from 18 residues. The trim removed 5 bases at V and 3 bases at J, leaving 15 bases unmatched. Germline CDR1 and CDR2: SGHAT and FQDESV (reference sequence). CDR3 protein: CASSRRMREGLGTDTQYF. CDR3 DNA: TGTGCCAGCAGCAGACGTATGCGGGAGGGCCTAGGGACAGATACGCAGTATTTT.

This clonotype was picked up a small number of times. The chain combines TRBV24-1 with TRBJ1-4; perhaps TRBD1 as D (5 bases). The length of the CDR3 is 15 residues. Looked up from germline, CDR1 is KGHDR and CDR2 is SFDVKD. V was clipped by 4 bases and J by 4 bases, with 12 bases between them. The CDR3 is CATSDVTDNNEKLFF. DNA of the CDR3: TGTGCCACCAGTGACGTGACAGACAATAATGAAAAACTGTTTTTT.

CDR3 bases: TGTGCCAGCAGTTTCTCAGGGGGCGGGTCACCCCTCCACTTT. It yields the protein CASSFSGGGSPLHF. V usage is TRBV28 and J usage is TRBJ1-6; 8 nucleotides align to TRBD1. CDR3 length: 14 residues. The V segment lost 3 bases and the J segment 10 bases; nucleotides outside the gene matches: 5. Per the germline V gene, CDR1 is MDHEN and CDR2 is SYDVKM.